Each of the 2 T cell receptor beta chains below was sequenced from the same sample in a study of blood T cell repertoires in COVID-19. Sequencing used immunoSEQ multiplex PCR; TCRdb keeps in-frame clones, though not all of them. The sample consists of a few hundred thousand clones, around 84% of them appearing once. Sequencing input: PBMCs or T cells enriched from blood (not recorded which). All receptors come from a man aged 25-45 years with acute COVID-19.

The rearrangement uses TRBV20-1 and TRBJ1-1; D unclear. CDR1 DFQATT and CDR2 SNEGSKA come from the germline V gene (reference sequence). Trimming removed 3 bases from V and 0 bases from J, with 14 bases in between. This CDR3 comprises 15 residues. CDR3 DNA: TGCAGTGCTAGTTCTTCGGGTATGGTGAACACTGAAGCTTTCTTT. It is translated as CSASSSGMVNTEAFF.

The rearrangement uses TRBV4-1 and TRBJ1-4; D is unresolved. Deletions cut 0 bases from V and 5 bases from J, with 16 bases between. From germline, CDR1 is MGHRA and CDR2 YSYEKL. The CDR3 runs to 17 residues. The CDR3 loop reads CASSQDGNGRSNEKLFF. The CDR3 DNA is TGCGCCAGCAGCCAAGATGGCAATGGGCGTTCAAATGAAAAACTGTTTTTT.